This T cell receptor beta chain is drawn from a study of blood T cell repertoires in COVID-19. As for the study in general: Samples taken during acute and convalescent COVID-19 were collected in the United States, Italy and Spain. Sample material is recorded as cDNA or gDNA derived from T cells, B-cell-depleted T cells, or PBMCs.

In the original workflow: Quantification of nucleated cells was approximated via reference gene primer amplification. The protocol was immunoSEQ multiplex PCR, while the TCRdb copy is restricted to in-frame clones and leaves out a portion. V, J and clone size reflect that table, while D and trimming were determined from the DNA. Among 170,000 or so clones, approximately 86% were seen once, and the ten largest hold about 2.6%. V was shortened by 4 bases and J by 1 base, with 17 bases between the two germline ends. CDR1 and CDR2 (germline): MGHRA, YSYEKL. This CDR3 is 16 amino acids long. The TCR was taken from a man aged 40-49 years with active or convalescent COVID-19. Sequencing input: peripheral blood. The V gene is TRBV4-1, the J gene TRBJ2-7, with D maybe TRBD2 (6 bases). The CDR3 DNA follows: TGCGCCAGCAGCCTTCCCCGGCGGGGCGAATCCTACGAGCAGTACTTC. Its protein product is CASSLPRRGESYEQYF.